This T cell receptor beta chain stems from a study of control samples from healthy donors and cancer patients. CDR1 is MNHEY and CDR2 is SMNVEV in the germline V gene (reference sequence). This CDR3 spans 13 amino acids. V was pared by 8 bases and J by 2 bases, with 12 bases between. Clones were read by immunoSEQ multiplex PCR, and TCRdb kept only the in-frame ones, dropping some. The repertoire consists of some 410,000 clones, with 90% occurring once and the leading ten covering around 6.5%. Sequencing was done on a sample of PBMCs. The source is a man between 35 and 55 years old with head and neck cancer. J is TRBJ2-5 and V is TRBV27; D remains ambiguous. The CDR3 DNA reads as TGTGCCAGCGGAAGGCGGAATCAAGAGACCCAGTACTTC. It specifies CASGRRNQETQYF.